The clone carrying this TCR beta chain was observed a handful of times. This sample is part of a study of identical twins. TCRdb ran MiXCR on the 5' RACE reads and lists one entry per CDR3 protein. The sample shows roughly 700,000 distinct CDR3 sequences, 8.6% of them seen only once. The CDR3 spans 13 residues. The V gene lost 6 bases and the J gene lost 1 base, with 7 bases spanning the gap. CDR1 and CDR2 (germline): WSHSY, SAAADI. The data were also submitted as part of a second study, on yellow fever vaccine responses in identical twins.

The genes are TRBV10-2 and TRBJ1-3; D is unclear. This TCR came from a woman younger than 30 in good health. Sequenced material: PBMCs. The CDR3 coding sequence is TGCGCCAGCAGCCAGAAGTCTGGAAACACCATATATTTT. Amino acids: CASSQKSGNTIYF.